This T cell receptor beta chain was obtained from a study of T-cell reconstitution after alpha-beta-depleted transplantation in children. Study-level findings and limits: At the one-year point after transplant, T-cell counts and TCRbeta diversity were found to come mostly from T cells that had been newly produced. The origin of alpha-beta T cells about two months after transplant was reportedly several hundred expanded graft clones. Surviving thymic progenitors and recipient T cells were the source of high TCRbeta diversity at day 60 in some patients.

Worth noting for this clonotype: What it recognizes is unknown.

Unique molecular identifiers were built into the TCRbeta library. Each CDR3 protein is one row after TCRdb ran MiXCR on the PCR reads. The repertoire holds approximately 400,000 distinct CDR3 sequences, 15% to 20% seen once, with around 28% in the top ten. This CDR3 contains 16 residues. The V gene lost 0 bases and the J gene lost 0 bases, with 8 bases spanning the gap. Germline assignment: CDR1 LGHDT and CDR2 YNNKEL (reference sequence). The receptor's source is a boy in the first two years of life who had a stem cell transplant for Wiskott-Aldrich syndrome, so the T cells may come from the graft donor. The chain has TRBV3-1 and TRBJ2-2; no reliable D call. The material sequenced was PBMCs, mostly from graft donor cells, taken 360 days after TCRalphabeta/CD19-depleted stem cell transplant. In DNA form, the CDR3 reads TGTGCCAGCAGCCAAGATGGGGTGTCGAACACCGGGGAGCTGTTTTTT. Translating gives CASSQDGVSNTGELFF.